The clone carrying this T cell receptor (beta chain) occurred a few times. What it recognizes is unknown. This record comes from a study of T-cell memory formation after mild COVID-19. Study as a whole: The two donors had largely donor-specific TCR clusters.

Employing constant-segment primers, 5'RACE generated TCR alpha and TCR beta cDNA libraries bearing sample barcodes and UMIs. TCRdb passed the 5' RACE reads through MiXCR, listing each CDR3 protein once. The sample lists around 310,000 distinct CDR3 sequences, roughly 19% seen once, with 21% in the top ten. This CDR3 has 16 amino acids. V lost 1 base, J lost 1 base, and 14 bases lay in between. From germline, CDR1 is SGHDT and CDR2 YYEEEE. Study-wide findings and caveats: The study detected some responding clones in pre-infection memory, suggesting cross-reactive memory joined. CD4/CD8 balance characterized clones contracting day 15 to 85, and CD4+ skew characterized later expanders.

The sequencing input was PBMCs or a T cell subset sorted from them (not recorded which). The J gene is TRBJ1-1, the V gene TRBV5-6, with D hard to call. This TCR was recovered from a man aged 18-30 years who had mild COVID-19 (a few samples of this study predate the infection). Cell type and time point are not known. The CDR3 reads CASSLILVGRNTEAFF. The DNA of the CDR3 is TGTGCCAGCAGCTTGATACTCGTTGGTAGGAACACTGAAGCTTTCTTT.